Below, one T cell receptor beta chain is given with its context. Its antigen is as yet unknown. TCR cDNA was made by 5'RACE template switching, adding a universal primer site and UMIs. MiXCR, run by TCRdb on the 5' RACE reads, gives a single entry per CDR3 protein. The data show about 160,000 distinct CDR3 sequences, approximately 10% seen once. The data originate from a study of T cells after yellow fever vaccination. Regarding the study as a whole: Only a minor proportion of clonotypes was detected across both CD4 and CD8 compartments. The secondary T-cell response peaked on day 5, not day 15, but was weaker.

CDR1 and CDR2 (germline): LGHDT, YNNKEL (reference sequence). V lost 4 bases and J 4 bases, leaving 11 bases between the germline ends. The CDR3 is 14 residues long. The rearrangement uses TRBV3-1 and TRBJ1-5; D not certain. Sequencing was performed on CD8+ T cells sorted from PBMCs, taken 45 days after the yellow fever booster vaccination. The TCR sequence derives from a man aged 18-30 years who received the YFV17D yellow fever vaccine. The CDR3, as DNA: TGTGCCAGCAGCCCCGGGCCCTGGAATCAGCCCCAGCATTTT. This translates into CASSPGPWNQPQHF.